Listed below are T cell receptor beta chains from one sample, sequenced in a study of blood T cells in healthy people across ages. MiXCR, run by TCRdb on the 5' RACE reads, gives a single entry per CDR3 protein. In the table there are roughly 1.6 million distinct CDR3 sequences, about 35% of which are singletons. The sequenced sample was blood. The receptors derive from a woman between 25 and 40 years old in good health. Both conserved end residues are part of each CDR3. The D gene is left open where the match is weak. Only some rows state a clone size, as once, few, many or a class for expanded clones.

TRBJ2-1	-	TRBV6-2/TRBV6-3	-	CASIHGGEQFF	TGTGCCAGCATTCACGGCGGTGAGCAGTTCTTC
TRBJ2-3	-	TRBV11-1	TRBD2	CASSFRIGTSGGASSSDTQYF	TGTGCCAGCAGCTTCCGAATTGGGACTAGCGGGGGGGCCTCTTCCTCAGATACGCAGTATTTT
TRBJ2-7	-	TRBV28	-	CASRKRGRYEQYF	TGTGCCAGCAGGAAACGGGGTCGTTACGAGCAGTACTTC
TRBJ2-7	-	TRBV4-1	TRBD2	CASSQGLAGSSYEQYF	TGCGCCAGCAGCCAAGGACTAGCGGGCAGCTCCTACGAGCAGTACTTC
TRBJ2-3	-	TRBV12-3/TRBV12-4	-	CASSLIGVRTDTQYF	TGTGCCAGCAGTTTAATCGGAGTGAGGACAGATACGCAGTATTTT
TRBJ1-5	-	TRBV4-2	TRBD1	CASSQGQGAVGQPQHF	TGTGCCAGCAGCCAAGGCCAGGGGGCGGTAGGACAGCCCCAGCATTTT
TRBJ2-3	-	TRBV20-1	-	CSARDARGSGTDTQYF	TGCAGTGCTAGAGATGCTCGGGGGTCAGGCACAGATACGCAGTATTTT
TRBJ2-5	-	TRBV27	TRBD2	CASSRGLAGPQETQYF	TGTGCCAGCAGCCGCGGACTAGCGGGACCCCAAGAGACCCAGTACTTC
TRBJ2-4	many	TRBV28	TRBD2	CASSSTSGLAKNIQYF	TGTGCCAGCAGCTCGACTAGCGGGTTAGCCAAAAACATTCAGTACTTC
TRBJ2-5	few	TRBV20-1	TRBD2	CSARTLAGGRETQYF	TGCAGTGCTAGGACACTAGCGGGGGGTCGGGAGACCCAGTACTTC
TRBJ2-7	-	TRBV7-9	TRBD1	CASSWDRGAGSSYEQYF	TGTGCCAGCAGCTGGGACAGGGGCGCCGGTAGCTCCTACGAGCAGTACTTC
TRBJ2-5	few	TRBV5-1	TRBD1	CASSSGQGIQETQYF	TGCGCCAGCAGCTCAGGACAGGGGATTCAAGAGACCCAGTACTTC
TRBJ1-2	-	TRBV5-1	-	CASSIRAGWDYGYTF	TGCGCCAGCAGCATTAGGGCAGGGTGGGACTATGGCTACACCTTC
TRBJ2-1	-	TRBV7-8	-	CASSLGDRVEYNEQFF	TGTGCCAGCAGCCTAGGGGATCGGGTCGAATACAATGAGCAGTTCTTC
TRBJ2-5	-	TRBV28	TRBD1	CASRQAGQGLGETQYF	TGTGCCAGCAGGCAGGCAGGACAGGGGCTGGGGGAGACCCAGTACTTC
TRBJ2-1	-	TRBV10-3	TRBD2	CGISDRVAGDYSEQFF	TGTGGCATCAGTGATAGGGTAGCGGGGGATTACAGTGAGCAGTTCTTC
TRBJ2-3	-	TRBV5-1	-	CASSLTEYWDTQYF	TGCGCCAGCAGCTTGACGGAGTACTGGGATACGCAGTATTTT
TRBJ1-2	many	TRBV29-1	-	CSVASGFSGYTF	TGCAGCGTTGCTTCGGGTTTTAGTGGCTACACCTTC
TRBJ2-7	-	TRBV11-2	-	CASSYRYDVYEQYF	TGTGCCAGCAGTTATCGCTATGACGTCTACGAGCAGTACTTC
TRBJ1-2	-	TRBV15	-	CATSRDRSDGYGYTF	TGTGCCACCAGCAGAGATAGATCAGACGGCTATGGCTACACCTTC
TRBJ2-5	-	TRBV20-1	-	CSAREDVRETQYF	TGCAGTGCTAGGGAGGATGTGCGGGAGACCCAGTACTTC
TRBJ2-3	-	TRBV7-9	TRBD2	CASSFPTSGSSDTQYF	TGTGCCAGCAGCTTCCCGACTAGCGGGAGTTCGGATACGCAGTATTTT
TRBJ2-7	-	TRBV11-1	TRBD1	CASSLGQGDPYEQYF	TGTGCCAGCAGCTTAGGCCAGGGGGACCCCTACGAGCAGTACTTC
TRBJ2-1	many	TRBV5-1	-	CASSPPRARNEQFF	TGCGCCAGCAGCCCTCCGAGGGCCAGGAATGAGCAGTTCTTC
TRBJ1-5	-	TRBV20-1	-	CSATRPADGTNQPQHF	TGCAGTGCTACCCGGCCGGCGGACGGAACCAATCAGCCCCAGCATTTT
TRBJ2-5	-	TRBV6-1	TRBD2	CASSEYLAGGKETQYF	TGTGCCAGCAGTGAATACCTAGCGGGGGGTAAAGAGACCCAGTACTTC
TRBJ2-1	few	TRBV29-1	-	CSVVAGVYNEQFF	TGCAGCGTTGTGGCGGGCGTGTACAATGAGCAGTTCTTC
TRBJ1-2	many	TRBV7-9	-	CASSHLSTGQGYTF	TGTGCCAGCAGCCACCTATCCACAGGGCAGGGCTACACCTTC
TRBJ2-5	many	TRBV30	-	CAWGQDQETQYF	TGTGCCTGGGGGCAGGACCAAGAGACCCAGTACTTC
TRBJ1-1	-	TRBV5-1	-	CASRLEGGRGRTEAFF	TGCGCCAGCAGGTTGGAAGGGGGGCGCGGGCGGACTGAAGCTTTCTTT
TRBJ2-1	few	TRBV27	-	CASSLTGHAELYNEQFF	TGTGCCAGCAGTTTAACAGGTCACGCCGAGCTCTACAATGAGCAGTTCTTC
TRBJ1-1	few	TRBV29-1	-	CSVDRGYMNTEAFF	TGCAGCGTTGATCGCGGCTACATGAACACTGAAGCTTTCTTT
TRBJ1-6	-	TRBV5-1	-	CASSPDRSGIRSPLHF	TGCGCCAGCAGCCCGGATCGGAGCGGGATCAGATCACCCCTCCACTTT
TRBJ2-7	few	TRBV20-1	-	CSAPIAAHTYEQYF	TGCAGTGCCCCCATAGCGGCGCATACCTACGAGCAGTACTTC
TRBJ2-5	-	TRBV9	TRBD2	CASSPGGVAETQYF	TGTGCCAGCAGCCCCGGGGGGGTGGCCGAGACCCAGTACTTC
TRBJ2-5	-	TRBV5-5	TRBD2	CASSFGRGAGWETQYF	TGTGCCAGCAGCTTCGGGCGGGGGGCGGGTTGGGAGACCCAGTACTTC
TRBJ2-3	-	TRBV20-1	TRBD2	CSASQARLAGGPQDTQYF	TGCAGTGCTAGCCAAGCTCGACTAGCGGGGGGGCCGCAAGATACGCAGTATTTT
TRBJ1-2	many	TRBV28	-	CASSGGPNYGYTF	TGTGCCAGCAGTGGGGGGCCTAACTATGGCTACACCTTC
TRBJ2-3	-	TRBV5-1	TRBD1	CASSLGGTGYTDTQYF	TGCGCCAGCAGCTTGGGGGGGACAGGGTACACAGATACGCAGTATTTT
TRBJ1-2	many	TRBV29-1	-	CSVETLSGGYTF	TGCAGCGTAGAGACCTTATCGGGCGGCTACACCTTC
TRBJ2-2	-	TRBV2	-	CASSGLVAKPSNTGELFF	TGTGCCAGCAGTGGGTTGGTGGCAAAACCTTCGAACACCGGGGAGCTGTTTTTT
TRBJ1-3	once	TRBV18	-	CAGSPSTPGSGNTIYF	TGTGCCGGCTCACCTTCGACCCCAGGCTCTGGAAACACCATATATTTT
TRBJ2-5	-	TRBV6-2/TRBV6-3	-	CASSYSWGPGETQYF	TGTGCCAGCAGTTACTCGTGGGGCCCCGGGGAGACCCAGTACTTC
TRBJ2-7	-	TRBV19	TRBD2	CASSKSGRANNGQYF	TGTGCCAGTAGTAAAAGCGGGAGGGCCAACAATGGGCAGTACTTC
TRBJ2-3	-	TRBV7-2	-	CASSLGPPPSDTQYF	TGTGCCAGCAGCTTAGGACCCCCTCCCTCAGATACGCAGTATTTT
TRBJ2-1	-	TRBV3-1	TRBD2	CASSLLSTSGRWWDNEQFF	TGTGCCAGCAGCCTGCTTTCCACTAGCGGGAGGTGGTGGGACAATGAGCAGTTCTTC
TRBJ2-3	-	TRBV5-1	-	CASSLALMGTDTQYF	TGCGCCAGCAGCTTGGCTTTAATGGGCACAGATACGCAGTATTTT
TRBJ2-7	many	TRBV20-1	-	CSAYLSSYEQYF	TGCAGTGCATATCTAAGCTCCTACGAGCAGTACTTC
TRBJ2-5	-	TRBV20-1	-	CSARDKKGTFPTQYF	TGCAGTGCTAGAGATAAAAAAGGGACCTTTCCGACCCAGTACTTC
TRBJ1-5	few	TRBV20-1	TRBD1	CSASTGGAYQPQHF	TGCAGTGCTAGTACAGGGGGCGCTTATCAGCCCCAGCATTTT
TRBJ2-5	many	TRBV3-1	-	CASSQDGRGRGETQYF	TGTGCCAGCAGCCAAGACGGGCGGGGCAGAGGGGAGACCCAGTACTTC
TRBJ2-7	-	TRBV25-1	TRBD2	CASSEYGGNYEQYF	TGTGCCAGCAGTGAATACGGGGGGAACTACGAGCAGTACTTC
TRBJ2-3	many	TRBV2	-	CASIGLRGTDTQYF	TGTGCCAGCATCGGACTCCGGGGGACAGATACGCAGTATTTT
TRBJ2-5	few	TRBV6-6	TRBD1	CASSQRDRGFRETQYF	TGTGCCAGCAGCCAACGGGACAGGGGTTTCCGAGAGACCCAGTACTTC
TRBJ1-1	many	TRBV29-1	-	CSVDPLNTEAFF	TGCAGCGTTGACCCCTTGAACACTGAAGCTTTCTTT